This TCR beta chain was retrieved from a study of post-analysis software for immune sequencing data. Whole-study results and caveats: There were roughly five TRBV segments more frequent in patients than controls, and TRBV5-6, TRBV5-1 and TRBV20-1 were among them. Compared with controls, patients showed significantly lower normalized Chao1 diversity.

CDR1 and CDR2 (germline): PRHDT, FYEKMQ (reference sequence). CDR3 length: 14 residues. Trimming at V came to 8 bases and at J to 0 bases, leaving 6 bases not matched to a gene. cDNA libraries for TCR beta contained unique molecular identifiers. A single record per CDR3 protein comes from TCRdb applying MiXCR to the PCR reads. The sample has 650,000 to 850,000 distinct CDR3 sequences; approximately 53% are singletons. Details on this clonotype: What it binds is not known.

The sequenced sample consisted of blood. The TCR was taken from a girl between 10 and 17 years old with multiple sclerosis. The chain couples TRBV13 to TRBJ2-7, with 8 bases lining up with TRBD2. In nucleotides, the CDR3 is TGTGCCAGCTCAGAGCGGGGGATCTCCTACGAGCAGTACTTC. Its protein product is CASSERGISYEQYF.